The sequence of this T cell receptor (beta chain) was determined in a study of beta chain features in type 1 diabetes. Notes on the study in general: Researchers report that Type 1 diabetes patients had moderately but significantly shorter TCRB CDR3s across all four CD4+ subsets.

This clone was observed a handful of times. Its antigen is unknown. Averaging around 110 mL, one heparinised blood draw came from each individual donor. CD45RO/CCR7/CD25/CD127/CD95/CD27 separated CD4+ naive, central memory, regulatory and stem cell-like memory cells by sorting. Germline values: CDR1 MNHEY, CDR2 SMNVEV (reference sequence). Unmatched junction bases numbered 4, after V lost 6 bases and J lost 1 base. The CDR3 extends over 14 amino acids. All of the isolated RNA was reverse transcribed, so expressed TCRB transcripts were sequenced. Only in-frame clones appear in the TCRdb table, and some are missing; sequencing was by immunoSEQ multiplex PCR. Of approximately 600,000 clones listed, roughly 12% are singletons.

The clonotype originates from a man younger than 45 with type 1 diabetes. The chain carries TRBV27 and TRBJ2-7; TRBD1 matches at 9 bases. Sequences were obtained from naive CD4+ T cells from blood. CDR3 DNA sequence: TGTGCCAGCAGAAGGACAGGGGCTTCCTACGAGCAGTACTTC. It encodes CASRRTGASYEQYF.